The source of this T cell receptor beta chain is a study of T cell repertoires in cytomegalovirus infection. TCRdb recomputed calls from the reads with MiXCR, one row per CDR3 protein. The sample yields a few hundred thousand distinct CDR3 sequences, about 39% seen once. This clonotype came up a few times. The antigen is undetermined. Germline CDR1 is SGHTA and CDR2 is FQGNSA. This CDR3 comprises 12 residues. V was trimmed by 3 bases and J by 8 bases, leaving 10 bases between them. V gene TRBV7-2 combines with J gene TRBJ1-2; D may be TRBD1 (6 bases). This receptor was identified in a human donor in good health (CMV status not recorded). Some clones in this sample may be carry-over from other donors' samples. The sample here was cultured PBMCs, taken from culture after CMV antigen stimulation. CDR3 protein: CASSFTGIGYTF. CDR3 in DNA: TGTGCCAGCAGCTTCACAGGGATCGGCTACACCTTC.